The rows below give T cell receptor beta chains drawn from one sample of a study of beta chain features in type 1 diabetes. Produced via immunoSEQ multiplex PCR; TCRdb's table is partial and in-frame only. Here the sample spans about 220,000 clones, approximately 11% being singletons. The specimen sequenced was central memory CD4+ T cells from blood. Source of these receptors: a man between 18 and 35 years old in good health. The CDR3 runs from the conserved cysteine through the conserved F or W. D genes are given only for firm matches. The size of a clone is reported for some rows only, either as once, few or many, or as a class for expanded clones.

TRBD2,TRBV2,TRBJ2-6,-,CASHSFPPRESPPGANVLTF,TGTGCCAGCCACTCTTTTCCGCCGCGGGAGTCCCCCCCTGGGGCCAACGTCCTGACTTTC
-,TRBV6-5,TRBJ2-5,-,CASRGRETQYF,TGTGCCAGCAGGGGACGGGAGACCCAGTACTTC
-,TRBV19,TRBJ2-1,few,CASSPRTLSSYNEQFF,TGTGCCAGTAGTCCCCGTACACTGAGCTCCTACAATGAGCAGTTCTTC
-,TRBV5-1,TRBJ2-7,many,CASSPQGRTSYEQYF,TGCGCCAGCAGCCCCCAGGGACGGACCTCCTACGAGCAGTACTTC
-,TRBV11-2,TRBJ2-5,-,CASSLDLSPGRETQYF,TGTGCCAGCAGCTTAGATTTGTCCCCGGGACGGGAGACCCAGTACTTC
TRBD2,TRBV5-5,TRBJ2-2,-,CASSLLAGRNTGELFF,TGTGCCAGCAGCTTGTTAGCGGGACGTAACACCGGGGAGCTGTTTTTT
-,TRBV7-9,TRBJ1-1,-,CASSLMGGNTEAFF,TGTGCCAGCAGCTTAATGGGAGGGAACACTGAAGCTTTCTTT
TRBD1,TRBV29-1,TRBJ2-2,-,CSVQGAGTGELFF,TGCAGCGTTCAGGGGGCGGGCACCGGGGAGCTGTTTTTT
-,TRBV4-2,TRBJ1-1,-,CASSQQTVMNTEAFF,TGTGCCAGCAGCCAACAGACAGTTATGAACACTGAAGCTTTCTTT
TRBD1,TRBV30,TRBJ1-1,few,CAWSRPGQANTEAFF,TGTGCCTGGAGTAGACCCGGACAGGCGAACACTGAAGCTTTCTTT
-,TRBV5-1,TRBJ2-1,-,CASSFTSESQQFF,TGCGCCAGCAGCTTTACTAGTGAGAGCCAGCAGTTCTTC
-,TRBV5-1,TRBJ2-7,few,CASSLAGVPSYEQYF,TGCGCCAGCAGCTTGGCTGGGGTCCCCTCCTACGAGCAGTACTTC
TRBD1,TRBV9,TRBJ2-1,many,CASSVQGALSYNEQFF,TGTGCCAGCAGCGTCCAGGGGGCGTTATCCTACAATGAGCAGTTCTTC
-,TRBV30,TRBJ2-1,-,CAWRLGASHSSYNEQFF,TGTGCCTGGAGATTAGGGGCCTCGCACTCATCCTACAATGAGCAGTTCTTC
-,TRBV7-6,TRBJ2-1,many,CASSFSGAYNEQFF,TGTGCCAGCAGCTTCAGCGGCGCCTACAATGAGCAGTTCTTC
TRBD2,TRBV7-2,TRBJ2-4,few,CASSLGGSRKNIQYF,TGTGCCAGCAGCTTAGGCGGGAGCAGAAAAAACATTCAGTACTTC
-,TRBV6-5,TRBJ2-3,few,CASSYADTQYF,TGTGCCAGCAGTTACGCGGATACGCAGTATTTT
-,TRBV29-1,TRBJ2-5,few,CSVDLATQGTQYF,TGCAGCGTTGATCTAGCTACCCAAGGGACCCAGTACTTC
-,TRBV27,TRBJ1-2,many,CASSFSQPSGSAGYTF,TGTGCCAGCAGTTTTTCACAGCCGTCAGGGTCTGCTGGCTACACCTTC
-,TRBV7-9,TRBJ2-7,-,CASSLVPAQGSYEQYF,TGTGCCAGCAGCTTAGTTCCAGCCCAGGGATCCTACGAGCAGTACTTC
-,TRBV18,TRBJ2-5,-,CASSPRTDQRETQYF,TGTGCCAGCTCACCCCGGACAGACCAGCGAGAGACCCAGTACTTC
-,TRBV9,TRBJ2-7,-,CASSVEEAQGYEQYF,TGTGCCAGCAGCGTAGAGGAGGCCCAGGGGTACGAGCAGTACTTC
-,TRBV9,TRBJ2-6,-,CASSPRSGANVLTF,TGTGCCAGCAGCCCCCGCTCTGGGGCCAACGTCCTGACTTTC
-,TRBV2,TRBJ1-5,-,CASSQSGGGQPQHF,TGTGCCAGCAGCCAAAGCGGGGGAGGCCAGCCCCAGCATTTT
-,TRBV18,TRBJ2-7,few,CASSRGPTSYEQYF,TGTGCCAGCTCGCGGGGACCAACCTCCTACGAGCAGTACTTC
TRBD2,TRBV10-3,TRBJ2-2,few,CASRTSGFTGELFF,TGTGCCAGCCGAACTAGCGGATTCACCGGGGAGCTGTTTTTT
TRBD1,TRBV5-1,TRBJ2-7,-,CASSLGTGGYEQYF,TGCGCCAGCAGCTTGGGGACAGGGGGCTACGAGCAGTACTTC
TRBD1,TRBV7-8,TRBJ1-1,-,CASSSTGLNTEAFF,TGTGCCAGCAGCTCGACAGGGTTGAACACTGAAGCTTTCTTT
-,TRBV5-1,TRBJ1-2,-,CASSAGSTYGYTF,TGCGCCAGCAGCGCCGGTTCAACCTATGGCTACACCTTC
TRBD2,TRBV7-3,TRBJ2-5,-,CASSLSGNSRETQYF,TGTGCCAGCAGCTTGAGCGGGAACAGCCGGGAGACCCAGTACTTC
-,TRBV5-1,TRBJ2-2,few,CASSLESMAGELFF,TGCGCCAGCAGCCTCGAAAGTATGGCCGGGGAGCTGTTTTTT
-,TRBV6-6,TRBJ2-6,few,CASSSGGSGANVLTF,TGTGCCAGCAGCTCTGGGGGCTCCGGGGCCAACGTCCTGACTTTC
-,TRBV7-8,TRBJ2-3,-,CASSLGADQTQYF,TGTGCCAGCAGCTTAGGCGCCGATCAAACGCAGTATTTT
-,TRBV14,TRBJ2-7,-,CASSQGRRSQGQYF,TGTGCCAGCAGCCAGGGACGCAGATCGCAGGGCCAGTACTTC
-,TRBV7-2,TRBJ2-7,-,CASSFRGKQYF,TGTGCCAGCAGCTTTCGAGGGAAGCAGTACTTC
-,TRBV25-1,TRBJ2-5,few,CASRRGSETQYF,TGTGCCAGCAGGAGGGGCTCAGAGACCCAGTACTTC
TRBD2,TRBV5-4,TRBJ2-3,-,CASSKTSGRVTDTQYF,TGTGCCAGCAGCAAGACTAGCGGGAGGGTAACAGATACGCAGTATTTT
-,TRBV29-1,TRBJ2-2,few,CSVEGVGDYTGELFF,TGCAGCGTTGAAGGGGTCGGGGACTACACCGGGGAGCTGTTTTTT
-,TRBV30,TRBJ1-2,-,CAWSAQVFYGYTF,TGTGCCTGGAGTGCCCAGGTTTTCTATGGCTACACCTTC
-,TRBV2,TRBJ2-2,few,CASKAYANTGELFF,TGTGCCAGCAAAGCTTACGCGAACACCGGGGAGCTGTTTTTT
TRBD1,TRBV7-9,TRBJ2-7,many,CASTVGTGAYEQYF,TGTGCCAGCACCGTCGGGACAGGGGCCTACGAGCAGTACTTC
-,TRBV15,TRBJ2-5,few,CATSRGQEETQYF,TGTGCCACCAGCAGAGGACAGGAAGAGACCCAGTACTTC
-,TRBV9,TRBJ1-2,few,CASSVEPQGGRRAGGYTF,TGTGCCAGCAGCGTAGAGCCCCAGGGCGGCAGGCGAGCCGGTGGCTACACCTTC
-,TRBV9,TRBJ2-3,few,CASRDRTNTDTQYF,TGTGCCAGCAGGGACCGAACAAACACAGATACGCAGTATTTT
-,TRBV2,TRBJ1-1,few,CASMPNTEAFF,TGTGCCAGCATGCCGAACACTGAAGCTTTCTTT
-,TRBV30,TRBJ1-4,few,CAWSVRFNEKLFF,TGTGCCTGGAGTGTACGCTTTAATGAAAAACTGTTTTTT
-,TRBV2,TRBJ1-1,-,CASSTEKLNTEAFF,TGTGCCAGCAGTACAGAAAAGTTGAACACTGAAGCTTTCTTT
-,TRBV5-8,TRBJ2-7,few,CASSLETGGGRSYEQYF,TGTGCCAGCAGCTTGGAAACCGGGGGCGGGAGATCCTACGAGCAGTACTTC
-,TRBV21-1,TRBJ2-6,few,CASSKVSVISGANVLTF,TGTGCCAGCAGCAAAGTCAGCGTGATCTCTGGGGCCAACGTCCTGACTTTC